Shown below are 31 T cell receptor beta chains from a single sample sequenced in a study of T-cell reconstitution after alpha-beta-depleted transplantation in children. Unique molecular identifiers were incorporated when the TCRbeta library was constructed. One entry per CDR3 protein results from TCRdb running MiXCR on the PCR reads. This table holds 170,000 or so distinct CDR3 sequences, approximately 6.8% found once. Sequences were derived from PBMCs from the stem cell graft donor, sampled from the stem cell graft. These receptors originate from a human donor who donated a stem cell graft to a child with Wiskott-Aldrich syndrome.

This clonotype occurred many times. The gene calls are TRBV12-3 or TRBV12-4 and TRBJ2-2; tentatively, D is TRBD1 (6 bases). The CDR3 runs 15 residues. V lost 3 bases and J 4 bases, leaving 12 bases between the germline ends. The CDR3 loop is CASSFLPGVTGELFF. The DNA for the CDR3 is TGTGCCAGCAGTTTTCTTCCAGGGGTCACCGGGGAGCTGTTTTTT.

This clonotype showed up many times. The rearrangement uses TRBV10-3 and TRBJ1-2, with D possibly TRBD1 on 5 matching bases. The ends were cut back, 2 bases at V and 6 bases at J, with 10 bases in the middle. Germline V lookup: CDR1 ENHRY, CDR2 SYGVKD. The CDR3 covers 13 residues. This CDR3 is CAISELRENGYTF. In nucleotides, the CDR3 is TGTGCCATCAGTGAGCTCAGGGAAAATGGCTACACCTTC.

Written as DNA, the CDR3 is TGTGCCAGCAGCCTGGGGGTAGCGGACAATGAGCAGTTCTTC. Amino acids: CASSLGVADNEQFF. The rearrangement uses TRBV5-4 and TRBJ2-1, with a possible D match to TRBD2 (6 bases). The CDR3 totals 14 residues. V was shortened by 4 bases and J by 5 bases, with 13 bases between the two germline ends. The germline V gene encodes CDR1 SGHNT and CDR2 YYREEE (reference sequence).

This clonotype has a handful of counts. The chain joins TRBV29-1 to TRBJ1-4; D ambiguous. The CDR3 consists of 13 residues. CDR1 SQVTM and CDR2 ANQGSEA come from the germline V gene. Trimming stripped 5 bases from V and 2 bases from J, with 9 bases between. In DNA form, the CDR3 reads TGCAGCGTTCGATCCGGGACTAATGAAAAACTGTTTTTT. Its translation: CSVRSGTNEKLFF.

The chain employs TRBV7-9 and TRBJ1-5, with D maybe TRBD1 (6 bases). The CDR3 is made up of 14 amino acids. Germline V gene lookup returns CDR1 SEHNR and CDR2 FQNEAQ (reference sequence). The germline V and J ends were trimmed by 6 bases and 2 bases, with 11 bases remaining between them. Written as DNA, the CDR3 is TGTGCCAGCAGGAAGGGACAAGGCAATCAGCCCCAGCATTTT. Translation: CASRKGQGNQPQHF.

This clonotype showed up many times. V is TRBV20-1 and J is TRBJ1-3; 7 bases agree with TRBD1. The CDR3 sequence is 15 residues long. J was trimmed by 2 bases and V by 5 bases; bases with no gene match: 9. From germline, CDR1 is DFQATT and CDR2 SNEGSKA (reference sequence). CDR3 coding DNA: TGCAGTGCTGCTCAGGGCCAGGGGGCTGGAAACACCATATATTTT. Residues: CSAAQGQGAGNTIYF.

This clonotype has a count of ten or more. Written as DNA, the CDR3 is TGCAGCGTTGAGTGGCGTCTAGCGGGAGGCCACGGCGGCACAGATACGCAGTATTTT. Its translation: CSVEWRLAGGHGGTDTQYF. This rearrangement joins TRBV29-1 to TRBJ2-3; 11 bases match TRBD2. The V gene end was trimmed by 3 bases and the J gene end by 1 base; junction bases not matched to a gene: 15. The CDR3 is 19 residues long. Germline V gives CDR1 SQVTM, CDR2 ANQGSEA.

Many counts were recorded for this clonotype. The chain has TRBV3-1 and TRBJ1-2; 7 nucleotides line up with TRBD1. The CDR3 has 18 residues. CDR1 and CDR2 (germline): LGHDT, YNNKEL (reference sequence). V was pared by 4 bases and J by 8 bases, with 22 bases of the junction left unmatched. CDR3 DNA sequence: TGTGCCAGCAGCCCGCTTGGGGTACGAGGGGGCGACTCCCTCGGCTACACCTTC. It translates to CASSPLGVRGGDSLGYTF.

This clonotype was seen repeatedly, ten times or more. This chain links TRBV12-3 or TRBV12-4 with TRBJ1-1, with D unclear. V was pared by 4 bases and J by 6 bases, with 18 bases between. The CDR3 length is 15 residues. The CDR3 bases are TGTGCCAGCAGTTCTCCCACCGTTGGGAGGGCTGAAGCTTTCTTT. This gives the protein CASSSPTVGRAEAFF.

This clonotype has ten or more counts. The rearrangement links TRBV12-3 or TRBV12-4 to TRBJ1-5, with 12 bases matching TRBD1. Trimming removed 6 bases from V and 9 bases from J; junction bases left unmatched: 6. CDR3 length: 14 residues. CDR3 coding DNA: TGTGCCAGCAGGGGACAGGGGGCGTTGGGGCCCCAGCATTTT. Protein product: CASRGQGALGPQHF.

This clonotype came up many times. The chain employs TRBV24-1 and TRBJ1-5; D unresolved. The V end was cut by 1 base, the J end by 4 bases, with 13 bases between. Germline V gene data show CDR1 as KGHDR and CDR2 as SFDVKD. The CDR3 covers 16 residues. The CDR3 reads CATSDLAQSINQPQHF. The DNA of the CDR3 is TGTGCCACCAGTGATTTAGCCCAATCGATAAATCAGCCCCAGCATTTT.

This clonotype has at least ten counts. The chain has TRBV24-1 and TRBJ2-3; the D gene is possibly TRBD2 (5 bases). Germline V gene lookup returns CDR1 KGHDR and CDR2 SFDVKD. CDR3 size: 15 residues. V was cut by 4 bases and J by 4 bases, with 14 bases left in between. The CDR3, as DNA: TGTGCCACCAGTGACGCGGGTTTCCCCCCAGATACGCAGTATTTT. Amino acid sequence: CATSDAGFPPDTQYF.

This clonotype was recorded at least ten times. V gene TRBV25-1 combines with J gene TRBJ1-2; D gene unclear. V was trimmed by 6 bases and J by 2 bases, leaving 13 bases between them. Per the germline V gene, CDR1 is MGHDK and CDR2 is SYGVNS. The CDR3 totals 14 residues. The CDR3 DNA reads as TGTGCCAGCAGCCCGGACCGGGTAAACTATGGCTACACCTTC. Its protein is CASSPDRVNYGYTF.

Ten or more counts support this clonotype. The chain employs TRBV3-1 and TRBJ2-7; D uncertain. CDR3 length: 11 amino acids. Per the germline V gene, CDR1 is LGHDT and CDR2 is YNNKEL (reference sequence). The V gene lost 0 bases and the J gene lost 7 bases, with 4 bases spanning the gap. The CDR3 coding sequence is TGTGCCAGCAGCCAAGAGGTGGAGCAGTACTTC. This codes for CASSQEVEQYF.

In its sample, this clonotype was seen a few times. The rearrangement uses TRBV7-9 and TRBJ2-5, with D possibly TRBD2 on 5 matching bases. CDR1 and CDR2 (germline): SEHNR, FQNEAQ (reference sequence). The V and J ends lost 1 base and 5 bases respectively, with 20 bases between them. The CDR3 runs 17 residues. The CDR3 region has the DNA TGTGCCAGCAGCTTAGGGTCCCGGCAGAGGGAGTGGGAGACCCAGTACTTC. Its translation is CASSLGSRQREWETQYF.

This clonotype was seen many times. This chain connects TRBV13 to TRBJ1-2; D not resolved. V lost 5 bases and J lost 4, with 11 bases in between. CDR1 PRHDT and CDR2 FYEKMQ come from the germline V gene (reference sequence). This CDR3 is built from 13 residues. The chain's CDR3 is CASSGGRGYGYTF. Here the CDR3 DNA reads TGTGCCAGCAGCGGTGGGAGAGGCTATGGCTACACCTTC.

In this sample, this clonotype turned up many times. The rearrangement joins TRBV19 to TRBJ2-7; 8 bases match TRBD2. Germline V gives CDR1 LNHDA, CDR2 SQIVND (reference sequence). Unmatched junction bases numbered 6, after V lost 5 bases and J lost 3 bases. CDR3 size: 14 residues. The CDR3 DNA follows: TGTGCCAGTAGTCTAGTAGCGGGGATCTACGAGCAGTACTTC. This gives the protein CASSLVAGIYEQYF.

There are a few counts of this clonotype. The chain links TRBV28 to TRBJ1-4; perhaps TRBD1 as D (6 bases). Germline V gives CDR1 MDHEN, CDR2 SYDVKM. V was cut by 3 bases and J by 7 bases, with 15 bases left in between. CDR3 length: 15 amino acids. CDR3 sequence: CASSLVQGRGEKLFF. CDR3 DNA: TGTGCCAGCAGTTTGGTTCAGGGCAGGGGTGAAAAACTGTTTTTT. Drawing the rest from reference TRBV28 and TRBJ1-4, the complete variable domain is DVKVTQSSRYLVKRTGEKVFLECVQDMDHENMFWYRQDPGLGLRLIYFSYDVKMKEKGDIPEGYSVSREKKERFSLILESASTNQTSMYLCASSLVQGRGEKLFFGSGTQLSVL.

In this sample, this clonotype turned up many times. The chain is built from TRBV6-1 and TRBJ2-3; TRBD1 matches 9 bases. Germline V lookup: CDR1 MNHNS, CDR2 SASEGT. Unmatched junction bases numbered 8, after V lost 7 bases and J lost 6 bases. The CDR3 extends over 14 amino acids. The CDR3 spells CASNSGQGRDTQYF. CDR3 nucleotides: TGTGCCAGCAACTCCGGACAGGGGAGGGATACGCAGTATTTT.

This clonotype was seen ten or more times. The V and J genes are TRBV12-3 or TRBV12-4 and TRBJ2-1, with 7 bases identical to TRBD2. J was trimmed by 10 bases and V by 5 bases; bases with no gene match: 5. The CDR3 has 12 amino acids. CDR3 sequence (DNA): TGTGCCAGCAGTCCGGGACTAACGGAGCAGTTCTTC. Encoded protein: CASSPGLTEQFF.

This clonotype was counted at least ten times. This chain joins TRBV4-3 and TRBJ1-1, with no clear D. Trimming stripped 2 bases from V and 1 base from J, with 8 bases between. This CDR3 is 14 amino acids long. Germline values: CDR1 LGHNA, CDR2 YSLEER. The CDR3 region has the DNA TGCGCCAGCAGCCAAACGACGGGGAACACTGAAGCTTTCTTT. The encoded protein is CASSQTTGNTEAFF.

The sample holds many counts of this clonotype. This rearrangement joins TRBV20-1 to TRBJ2-1, with a weak D call TRBD1 (6 bases). Looked up from germline, CDR1 is DFQATT and CDR2 is SNEGSKA (reference sequence). V dropped 6 bases and J dropped 2 bases, with 23 bases sitting between them. The CDR3 sequence is 17 residues long. The CDR3 loop is CSAVPSMGALTYNEQFF. The CDR3, as DNA: TGCAGTGCCGTCCCTTCGATGGGGGCCCTAACCTACAATGAGCAGTTCTTC.

The gene calls are TRBV30 and TRBJ2-7, with D possibly TRBD2 on 6 matching bases. The length of the CDR3 is 15 residues. Germline CDR1 reads GTSNPN; CDR2 reads SVGIG (reference sequence). The V gene lost 3 bases and the J gene lost 0 bases, with 15 bases spanning the gap. The CDR3, as DNA: TGTGCCTGGAGACCTTGGAGGGCCGGCTCCTACGAGCAGTACTTC. It is translated as CAWRPWRAGSYEQYF.

The rearrangement links TRBV10-3 to TRBJ1-5; 8 bases line up with TRBD1. The germline V gene has CDR1 ENHRY and CDR2 SYGVKD. With V trimmed by 6 bases and J by 6 bases, 7 bases remained unmatched. The length of the CDR3 is 14 residues. The CDR3 DNA sequence: TGTGCCATCAGCCAGGGACAGGAGCCTCAGCCCCAGCATTTT. Amino acid sequence: CAISQGQEPQPQHF.

This clonotype was counted ten times or more. The V call is TRBV12-3 or TRBV12-4, the J call TRBJ1-2; D call uncertain. The CDR3 contains 12 residues. Trimming took 10 bases from V and 7 from J, leaving 16 bases between them. The CDR3 loop reads CATPGGPGGYTF. CDR3 coding DNA: TGTGCCACCCCCGGAGGGCCGGGTGGCTACACCTTC.

This clonotype was detected ten times or more. The chain combines TRBV6-6 with TRBJ2-7, with D unresolved. The CDR3 loop spans 13 amino acids. Trimming pared 0 bases from V and 5 bases from J, leaving 8 bases between. Germline loops: CDR1 MNHNY, CDR2 SVGAGI (reference sequence). The chain's CDR3 is CASSYSKGHEQYF. The CDR3 bases are TGTGCCAGCAGTTACTCGAAGGGCCACGAGCAGTACTTC.

This clonotype was observed at least ten times. At one end, the junction sequence differs from germline, possibly due to a read error. The chain combines TRBV18 with TRBJ2-5; 9 nucleotides agree with TRBD1. The CDR3 length is 13 residues. Germline V gene sequence: CDR1 KGHSH, CDR2 LQKENI. For the CDR3, the DNA is TGCGCCAGCAGCCCGGGACAGGGTGAGACCCAGTACTTC. It codes for CASSPGQGETQYF.

This clonotype turned up a few times. The rearrangement joins TRBV29-1 to TRBJ2-1, with D uncertain. The CDR3 consists of 15 residues. Germline CDR1 reads SQVTM; CDR2 reads ANQGSEA. The ends were cut back, 3 bases at V and 0 bases at J, with 12 bases in the middle. The CDR3 is CSVEPISGSYNEQFF. The CDR3 DNA is TGCAGCGTTGAGCCTATTTCGGGCTCCTACAATGAGCAGTTCTTC.

This clonotype was seen repeatedly, ten times or more. This chain links TRBV28 with TRBJ2-4; 8 bases match TRBD2. This CDR3 region has 16 residues. Trimming cost V 7 bases and J 0 bases; bases outside gene matches: 8. Germline-derived CDR1 and CDR2 are MDHEN and SYDVKM. The CDR3 DNA is TGTGCCAGCAACAAACCGGGGGGGCTAGCCAAAAACATTCAGTACTTC. Residues: CASNKPGGLAKNIQYF.

The chain joins TRBV7-3 to TRBJ2-1; 12 bases agree with TRBD2. Germline lookup yields CDR1 SGHTA and CDR2 FQGTGA. CDR3 length: 18 residues. V trimming: 5 bases; J trimming: 0 bases; junction bases outside the gene matches: 8. Here the CDR3 reads CASSPGTSGRSSYNEQFF. In DNA form, the CDR3 reads TGTGCCAGCAGCCCCGGGACTAGCGGGCGGAGCTCCTACAATGAGCAGTTCTTC.

This clonotype showed up many times. The chain uses TRBV10-1 and TRBJ2-1; 8 bases line up with TRBD2. Trimming removed 5 bases from V and 8 bases from J; junction bases left unmatched: 14. The CDR3 has 16 amino acids. The germline V gene has CDR1 WNHNN and CDR2 SYGVQD (reference sequence). This CDR3 is CASSHTWRGAQHEQFF. CDR3 sequence (DNA): TGCGCCAGCAGTCATACCTGGCGGGGGGCTCAGCATGAGCAGTTCTTC.